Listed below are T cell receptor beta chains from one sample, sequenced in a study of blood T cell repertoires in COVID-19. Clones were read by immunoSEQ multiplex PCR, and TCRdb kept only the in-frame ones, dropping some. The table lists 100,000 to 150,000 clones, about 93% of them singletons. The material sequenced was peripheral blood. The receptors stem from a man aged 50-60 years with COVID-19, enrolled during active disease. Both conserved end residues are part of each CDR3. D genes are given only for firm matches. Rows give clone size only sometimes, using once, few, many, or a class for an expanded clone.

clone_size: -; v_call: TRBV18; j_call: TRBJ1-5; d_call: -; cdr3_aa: CASSPRGGSNQPQHF; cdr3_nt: TGTGCCAGCTCACCACGAGGGGGAAGCAATCAGCCCCAGCATTTT
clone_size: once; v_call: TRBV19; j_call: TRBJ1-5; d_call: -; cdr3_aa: CASSIVGGVGQPQHF; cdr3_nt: TGTGCCAGTAGTATAGTGGGAGGGGTGGGCCAGCCCCAGCATTTT
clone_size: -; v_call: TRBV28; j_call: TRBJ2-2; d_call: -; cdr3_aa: CASSSWDFFPWPGELFF; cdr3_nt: TGTGCCAGCAGTTCCTGGGACTTTTTCCCTTGGCCCGGGGAGCTGTTTTTT
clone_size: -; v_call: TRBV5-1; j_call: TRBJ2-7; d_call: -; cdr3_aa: CASSLAFRGNYVYEQYF; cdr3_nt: TGCGCCAGCAGCTTGGCCTTCAGGGGCAACTATGTCTACGAGCAGTACTTC
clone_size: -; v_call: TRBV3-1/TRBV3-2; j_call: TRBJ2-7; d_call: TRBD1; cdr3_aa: CASSSGGYEQYF; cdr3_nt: TGTGCCAGCAGTTCAGGGGGATACGAGCAGTACTTC
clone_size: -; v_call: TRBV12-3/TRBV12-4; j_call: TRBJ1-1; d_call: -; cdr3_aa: CASSLANDREAFF; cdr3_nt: TGTGCCAGCAGTTTAGCCAATGACAGGGAAGCTTTCTTT
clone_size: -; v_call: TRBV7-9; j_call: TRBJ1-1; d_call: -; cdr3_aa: CASSLDEGTEAFF; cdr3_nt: TGTGCCAGCAGCTTGGACGAGGGAACTGAAGCTTTCTTT
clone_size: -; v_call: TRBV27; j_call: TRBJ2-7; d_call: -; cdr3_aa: CASSLAVSYEQYF; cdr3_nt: TGTGCCAGCAGTTTAGCAGTCTCCTACGAGCAGTACTTC
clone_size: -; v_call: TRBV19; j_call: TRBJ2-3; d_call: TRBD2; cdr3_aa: CASSGHLPDTQYF; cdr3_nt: TGTGCCTCTAGCGGGCACCTTCCAGATACGCAGTATTTT
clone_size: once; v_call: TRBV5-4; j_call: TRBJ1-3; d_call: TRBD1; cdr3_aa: CASREAGQGNSGNTIYF; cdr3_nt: TGTGCCAGCAGGGAGGCGGGACAGGGAAATTCTGGAAACACCATATATTTT